These T cell receptor beta chains were read from a single sample in a study of cytomegalovirus exposure and HLA in healthy donors. Method: immunoSEQ multiplex PCR; TCRdb's copy keeps in-frame clones and lacks some. The sample has about 140,000 clones; roughly four fifths are singletons. Material: PBMCs. The source of these receptors is a woman aged 45-65 years in good health and CMV-seropositive. Both conserved end residues are part of each CDR3. Each record gives: V gene, J gene, CDR3 protein.

TRBV6-5	TRBJ1-6	CASSYGGDNSPLHF
TRBV21-1	TRBJ2-4	CASSKGKENKNIQYF
TRBV7-3	TRBJ2-2	CASSSPAGGPTGELFF
TRBV7-8	TRBJ2-5	CASSSARSTGHLAETQYF
TRBV10-3	TRBJ1-2	CAISDTYGYTF
TRBV15	TRBJ2-7	CATSRDRQVSYEQYF
TRBV27	TRBJ2-7	CASSRSDRGLSYEQYF
TRBV10-3	TRBJ1-3	CAIRDTDRGSGNTIYF
TRBV30	TRBJ2-5	CAWGGGQELAENLMETQYF
TRBV6-1	TRBJ2-1	CASSERLAGASAYNEQFF
TRBV4-1	TRBJ1-3	CASSHKGANGNTIYF
TRBV18	TRBJ2-7	CASSPGASGFYEQYF
TRBV14	TRBJ1-1	CASSRIIGRNEAFF
TRBV7-2	TRBJ2-3	CASSLRLAASTDTQYF
TRBV5-1	TRBJ1-2	CASSSPGGGYTF
TRBV5-8	TRBJ2-4	CASSDGQPIAKNIQYF
TRBV6-5	TRBJ2-7	CASSYSPTGGEQYF